These 29 T cell receptor beta chains originate from one sample sequenced in a study of CD8 T cells in Susac syndrome. Reverse transcription of roughly 0.5 to 1 ug RNA used random hexamers. TCRdb analysed the immunoSEQ multiplex PCR reads with MiXCR anew, one entry per CDR3 protein. The profile shows about 180,000 distinct CDR3 sequences, around 94% of them singletons. Sequenced sample: CD4+ T cells from PBMCs. The receptor set was obtained from a human donor with Susac syndrome.

The chain employs TRBV7-9 and TRBJ1-5; D may be TRBD1 (6 bases). The CDR3 spans 14 residues. V was pared by 2 bases and J by 6 bases, with 11 bases between. The V gene's germline CDR1 is SEHNR and CDR2 FQNEAQ (reference sequence). CDR3 DNA sequence: TGTGCCAGCAGCTTATCCGAAGGGGGTCAGCCCCAGCATTTT. This sequence encodes CASSLSEGGQPQHF.

This chain connects TRBV12-3 or TRBV12-4 to TRBJ1-2; tentative D call: TRBD1 (5 bases). This CDR3 is 12 amino acids long. V lost 5 bases, J lost 6 bases, and 10 bases lay in between. In DNA form, the CDR3 reads TGTGCCAGCAGTACAGGTTGGGATGGCTACACCTTC. Protein product: CASSTGWDGYTF.

The rearrangement joins TRBV9 to TRBJ1-2; 11 nucleotides agree with TRBD1. The CDR3 runs to 15 residues. In germline, CDR1 is SGDLS, CDR2 YYNGEE. V shed 5 bases, J shed 4 bases, and the junction held 7 bases outside the gene matches. This chain's CDR3 is CASSTWDRGSYGYTF. The CDR3 DNA reads as TGTGCCAGCAGTACCTGGGACAGGGGGTCCTATGGCTACACCTTC.

This rearrangement joins TRBV5-1 to TRBJ1-2; weak D call: TRBD1 (5 bases). The CDR3 consists of 16 residues. V dropped 4 bases and J dropped 4 bases, with 20 bases sitting between them. Germline assignment: CDR1 SGHRS and CDR2 YFSETQ. The CDR3: CASSPSTARVGYGYTF. The CDR3 DNA sequence: TGCGCCAGCAGCCCATCGACAGCTAGAGTGGGCTATGGCTACACCTTC.

V is TRBV30 and J is TRBJ1-1; D possibly corresponds to TRBD1 (6 bases). The CDR3 loop spans 12 amino acids. Germline CDR1 GTSNPN, CDR2 SVGIG (reference sequence). The V end was cut by 0 bases, the J end by 11 bases, with 13 bases between. CDR3 in amino acids: CAWSVPSGEAFF. CDR3 DNA: TGTGCCTGGAGTGTACCATCAGGGGAGGCTTTCTTT.

This sequence joins TRBV2 and TRBJ2-5; D assignment may be TRBD1 or TRBD2 (5 bases each). The V gene's germline CDR1 is SNHLY and CDR2 FYNNEI. CDR3 length equals 14 residues. Trimming stripped 4 bases from V and 0 bases from J, with 9 bases between. The CDR3: CASSGQRNQETQYF. CDR3 DNA: TGTGCCAGCAGTGGACAGCGGAACCAAGAGACCCAGTACTTC.

The V call is TRBV20-1, the J call TRBJ2-3; D might be TRBD1 or TRBD2, each matching 6 bases. The length of the CDR3 is 14 residues. Germline CDR1 and CDR2: DFQATT and SNEGSKA (reference sequence). The CDR3: CSPARRGAGDTQYF. The CDR3 bases are TGCAGCCCAGCCAGGAGGGGGGCTGGAGATACGCAGTATTTT.

This rearrangement joins TRBV6-5 to TRBJ2-2, with 9 bases identical to TRBD1. From germline, CDR1 is MNHEY and CDR2 SVGAGI. The CDR3 has 14 amino acids. The V segment lost 10 bases and the J segment 7 bases; nucleotides outside the gene matches: 10. The CDR3 DNA reads as TGTGCCACCAGGGGACAGGGAAGGGGCGGGGAGCTGTTTTTT. This gives the protein CATRGQGRGGELFF.

This clonotype was counted once. The chain employs TRBV6-5 and TRBJ1-1; D is unresolved. This CDR3 has 13 amino acids. Trimming pared 5 bases from V and 1 base from J, leaving 8 bases between. CDR1 is MNHEY, CDR2 SVGAGI, per germline. CDR3 protein: CASSRASNTEAFF. Here the CDR3 DNA reads TGTGCCAGCAGTAGGGCATCGAACACTGAAGCTTTCTTT.

This chain links TRBV30 with TRBJ1-1, with 8 bases aligning to TRBD1. Germline trimming cut 2 bases from V and 4 bases from J; bases unmatched to any gene: 9. The germline gives CDR1 GTSNPN, CDR2 SVGIG (reference sequence). This CDR3 is 15 amino acids long. In DNA, the CDR3 is TGTGCCTGGAGTACAGGGGGGGAATCGGGCACTGAAGCTTTCTTT. It yields the protein CAWSTGGESGTEAFF.

The rearrangement links TRBV7-2 to TRBJ2-5, with D maybe TRBD1 (5 bases). CDR1 is SGHTA and CDR2 is FQGNSA in the germline V gene. Trimming took 11 bases from V and 1 from J, leaving 20 bases between them. The length of the CDR3 is 15 residues. The CDR3 sequence: CAVNPRQGSQETQYF. The CDR3 nucleotides are TGTGCCGTCAACCCCCGCCAGGGTTCCCAAGAGACCCAGTACTTC.

V is TRBV5-1 and J is TRBJ1-1; D unresolved. Germline CDR1 and CDR2: SGHRS and YFSETQ. With 4 bases removed from V and 4 bases from J, the gap between germline ends came to 14 bases. The CDR3 length is 14 residues. The CDR3 loop is CASSLTPGSTEAFF. CDR3 DNA: TGCGCCAGCAGCCTTACCCCGGGTAGCACTGAAGCTTTCTTT.

The chain recombines TRBV3-1 with TRBJ1-1; D gene ambiguous. V was pared by 0 bases and J by 0 bases, with 5 bases between. The germline V gene encodes CDR1 LGHDT and CDR2 YNNKEL (reference sequence). CDR3 length equals 14 residues. As DNA, the CDR3 is TGTGCCAGCAGCCAAGAGGCCTTGAACACTGAAGCTTTCTTT. Translated: CASSQEALNTEAFF. The whole variable domain, remainder taken from reference TRBV3-1 and TRBJ1-1, is DTAVSQTPKYLVTQMGNDKSIKCEQNLGHDTMYWYKQDSKKFLKIMFSYNNKELIINETVPNRFSPKSPDKAHLNLHINSLELGDSAVYFCASSQEALNTEAFFGQGTRLTVV.

The chain has TRBV4-3 and TRBJ2-1; D is perhaps TRBD1 (7 bases). The germline CDR1 and CDR2 sequences are LGHNA and YSLEER. CDR3 length: 15 amino acids. Trimming took off 3 bases at V and 9 bases at J, with 18 bases between the two ends. The DNA for the CDR3 is TGCGCCAGCAGCCAGGAATCACAGGGGCGGGGTGAGCAGTTCTTC. Protein product: CASSQESQGRGEQFF.

The chain couples TRBV20-1 to TRBJ2-7; 12 bases are a match to TRBD1. The CDR3 has 14 amino acids. Germline assignment: CDR1 DFQATT and CDR2 SNEGSKA (reference sequence). Trimming took 4 bases from V and 5 from J; bases not matched to a gene: 6. The CDR3 region is CSANPGTGGNEQYF. CDR3 DNA sequence: TGCAGTGCTAACCCCGGGACAGGGGGCAACGAGCAGTACTTC.

This sequence joins TRBV11-2 and TRBJ2-7; 9 nucleotides align to TRBD1. Germline assignment: CDR1 SGHAT and CDR2 FQNNGV. The ends lost 6 bases at V and 6 bases at J; junction bases unmatched: 9. CDR3 size: 14 residues. The CDR3 reads CASSLQGAAGEQYF. For the CDR3, the DNA is TGTGCCAGCAGTCTACAGGGGGCCGCGGGCGAGCAGTACTTC. Using reference TRBV11-2 and TRBJ2-7 for the parts outside the CDR3, the full variable domain is EAGVAQSPRYKIIEKRQSVAFWCNPISGHATLYWYQQILGQGPKLLIQFQNNGVVDDSQLPKDRFSAERLKGVDSTLKIQPAKLEDSAVYLCASSLQGAAGEQYFGPGTRLTVT.

The gene calls are TRBV18 and TRBJ1-1; possible D gene TRBD1, 6 bases. The germline gives CDR1 KGHSH, CDR2 LQKENI. V lost 1 base and J 7 bases, leaving 7 bases between the germline ends. The CDR3 has 12 amino acids. DNA of the CDR3: TGTGCCAGCTCACCACTGACAGGTGAAGCTTTCTTT. This encodes CASSPLTGEAFF. Drawing the rest from reference TRBV18 and TRBJ1-1, the complete variable domain is NAGVMQNPRHLVRRRGQEARLRCSPMKGHSHVYWYRQLPEEGLKFMVYLQKENIIDESGMPKERFSAEFPKEGPSILRIQQVVRGDSAAYFCASSPLTGEAFFGQGTRLTVV.

The chain has TRBV29-1 and TRBJ2-4, with 8 positions matching TRBD1. V lost 7 bases, J lost 5 bases, and 7 bases stayed unmatched. The CDR3 is made up of 13 amino acids. Germline CDR1 reads SQVTM; CDR2 reads ANQGSEA. The CDR3 loop is CSGGGQGQNIQYF. The CDR3 DNA sequence: TGCAGCGGGGGCGGACAGGGACAAAACATTCAGTACTTC.

The rearrangement uses TRBV7-3 and TRBJ2-1, with D hard to call. The CDR3 consists of 15 residues. Germline CDR1 and CDR2: SGHTA and FQGTGA. V was pared by 2 bases and J by 0 bases, with 8 bases between. As DNA, the CDR3 is TGTGCCAGCAGCTTATCCCCGAGCTCCTACAATGAGCAGTTCTTC. This sequence encodes CASSLSPSSYNEQFF.

The chain has TRBV24-1 and TRBJ2-1; D may be TRBD1 or TRBD2 (6 bases each). The germline V gene has CDR1 KGHDR and CDR2 SFDVKD. This CDR3 has 17 amino acids. With 7 bases removed from V and 2 bases from J, the gap between germline ends came to 20 bases. CDR3 sequence: CATRTGPRGAPYNEQFF. The CDR3 DNA is TGTGCCACCAGGACCGGACCTAGGGGGGCACCCTACAATGAGCAGTTCTTC.

This clonotype has just a few counts. The chain combines TRBV20-1 with TRBJ1-5; possible D gene TRBD1, 6 bases. V lost 3 bases and J 7 bases, leaving 19 bases between the germline ends. The CDR3 sequence is 15 residues long. Per the germline V gene, CDR1 is DFQATT and CDR2 is SNEGSKA (reference sequence). The DNA of the CDR3 is TGCAGTGCTAGCCCGCCGGTAGCAGGGGTGCAGCCCCAGCATTTT. Amino acids: CSASPPVAGVQPQHF.

The genes are TRBV15 and TRBJ2-5, with TRBD1 as a possible D gene (5 bases). The CDR3 runs 11 residues. CDR1 LNHNV and CDR2 YYDKDF come from the germline V gene (reference sequence). V lost 8 bases to trimming and J lost 4 bases, with 8 bases between them. The CDR3 DNA follows: TGTGCCACCGGGGCCGTAGAGACCCAGTACTTC. As protein: CATGAVETQYF.

The sample holds one count of this clonotype. The CDR3, as DNA: TGCAGTGCTAGCGGGGGCTCCAGCTCCTACGAGCAGTACTTC. It yields the protein CSASGGSSSYEQYF. The chain uses TRBV20-1 and TRBJ2-7; D tentatively fits TRBD1 or TRBD2 (6 bases each). Trimming pared 3 bases from V and 0 bases from J, leaving 12 bases between. CDR1 is DFQATT and CDR2 is SNEGSKA in the germline V gene (reference sequence). The CDR3 spans 14 residues.

This sequence joins TRBV19 and TRBJ2-1; 10 bases line up with TRBD2. After removal of 3 bases from V and 12 bases from J, the junction contained 8 bases not matched to a gene. The CDR3 is 14 amino acids. CDR1 is LNHDA, CDR2 SQIVND, per germline (reference sequence). This CDR3 is CASSIASGGSPQFF. Here the CDR3 DNA reads TGTGCCAGTAGTATCGCTAGCGGGGGCAGTCCGCAGTTCTTC. Together with reference TRBV19 and TRBJ2-1, the CDR3 gives the full variable domain: DGGITQSPKYLFRKEGQNVTLSCEQNLNHDAMYWYRQDPGQGLRLIYYSQIVNDFQKGDIAEGYSVSREKKESFPLTVTSAQKNPTAFYLCASSIASGGSPQFFGPGTRLTVL.

The chain recombines TRBV7-9 with TRBJ2-5; D is unclear. CDR1 is SEHNR and CDR2 is FQNEAQ in the germline V gene (reference sequence). V lost 4 bases to trimming and J lost 7 bases, with 7 bases between them. The CDR3 contains 11 residues. The DNA for the CDR3 is TGTGCCAGCAGCTACCGGGCGACCCAGTACTTC. Its protein product is CASSYRATQYF. The variable domain in full, completed from reference TRBV7-9 and TRBJ2-5, reads DTGVSQNPRHKITKRGQNVTFRCDPISEHNRLYWYRQTLGQGPEFLTYFQNEAQLEKSRLLSDRFSAERPKGSFSTLEIQRTEQGDSAMYLCASSYRATQYFGPGTRLLVL.

This chain joins TRBV5-4 and TRBJ2-1, with D hard to call. CDR1 is SGHNT and CDR2 is YYREEE in the germline V gene (reference sequence). The CDR3 runs 15 residues. V was pared by 4 bases and J by 5 bases, with 16 bases between. The CDR3 is CASSLDWAVHNEQFF. The DNA of the CDR3 is TGTGCCAGCAGCCTGGATTGGGCAGTCCACAATGAGCAGTTCTTC.

The gene calls are TRBV12-3 or TRBV12-4 and TRBJ2-7, with D hard to call. The V and J ends lost 8 bases and 3 bases respectively, with 14 bases between them. The CDR3 sequence is 13 residues long. CDR3 protein: CASVSPKSYEQYF. DNA for the CDR3: TGTGCCAGCGTATCCCCTAAGAGCTACGAGCAGTACTTC.

V gene TRBV21-1 combines with J gene TRBJ2-7; the table's D call of TRBD1 was not tested on the DNA. TRBV21-1 is termed a pseudogene. This CDR3 contains 11 residues. The CDR3 bases are TGTGCCAGCGGGGGGCGGGACGAGCAGTACTTC. Its translation: CASGGRDEQYF.

The rearrangement joins TRBV5-4 to TRBJ2-7; tentative D call: TRBD1 (6 bases). This CDR3 region has 14 residues. The V gene lost 3 bases and the J gene lost 1 base, with 11 bases spanning the gap. The V gene's germline CDR1 is SGHNT and CDR2 YYREEE (reference sequence). The chain's CDR3 is CASSYRDKSYEQYF. The CDR3 DNA reads as TGTGCCAGCAGCTACCGGGACAAGTCCTACGAGCAGTACTTC.